This TCR beta chain was profiled in a study of early T cells in non-severe SARS-CoV-2 infection. Study observations and caveats: Using VDJdb, the matching emphasized anti-spike CD8 responses while missing private and CD4 specificities.

Unique molecular identifiers were attached to individual cDNA molecules. TCRdb recomputed calls from the 5' RACE reads with MiXCR, one row per CDR3 protein. Here the sample spans 45,000 to 65,000 distinct CDR3 sequences, roughly 9.2% being singletons. The germline gives CDR1 KGHDR, CDR2 SFDVKD. Trimming removed 3 bases from V and 2 bases from J, with 20 bases in between. CDR3 length: 18 residues. This clonotype was recorded a few times. Its target is unknown. This sequence was found in an adult who was a healthcare worker with PCR-confirmed SARS-CoV-2 infection or an uninfected control (not recorded which). Source material: whole blood. The chain is built from TRBV24-1 and TRBJ2-3; D possibly corresponds to TRBD2 (6 bases). The CDR3 loop is CATSDPSYRGRPTDTQYF. The CDR3 DNA reads as TGTGCCACCAGTGATCCGTCCTATCGTGGGAGGCCCACAGATACGCAGTATTTT.